Below are 30 T cell receptor beta chains sequenced from a single sample in a study of OX40 agonist ivuxolimab in advanced cancers. TCRdb keeps only in-frame clones here, not all; method: immunoSEQ multiplex PCR. The sample lists 80,000 to 95,000 clones, approximately 86% occurring once. The source material was CD4+ or CD8+ T cells sorted from blood, sampled in a trial of the OX40 agonist ivuxolimab. These TCRs come from an adult with an advanced solid tumor such as melanoma, head and neck, liver or kidney cancer.

This CDR3 reads CASSESLNYGYTF. CDR3 DNA sequence: TGTGCCAGCAGTGAATCACTTAACTATGGCTACACCTTC. V and J are TRBV6-1 and TRBJ1-2, with D hard to call. Trimming shortened V by 2 bases and J by 1 base, and 5 bases separated the two germline ends. The V gene's germline CDR1 is MNHNS and CDR2 SASEGT. The CDR3 sequence is 13 residues long.

This rearrangement joins TRBV27 to TRBJ1-2; 8 nucleotides line up with TRBD1. The CDR3 extends over 14 amino acids. V trimming: 6 bases; J trimming: 2 bases; junction bases outside the gene matches: 5. Germline V gives CDR1 MNHEY, CDR2 SMNVEV (reference sequence). CDR3 nucleotides: TGTGCCAGCAGCCGACAGGGGCCCAACTATGGCTACACCTTC. Translating it yields CASSRQGPNYGYTF.

The table lists this clone with a count of one. The V and J genes are TRBV19 and TRBJ2-7; perhaps TRBD1 as D (6 bases). Between the trimmed V and J ends, which lost 3 bases and 4 bases, there was a span of 13 bases. Germline values: CDR1 LNHDA, CDR2 SQIVND (reference sequence). This CDR3 contains 14 residues. The CDR3: CASSMPGTQYEQYF. CDR3 sequence (DNA): TGTGCCAGTAGTATGCCCGGGACACAGTACGAGCAGTACTTC.

The chain links TRBV30 to TRBJ1-1; 7 nucleotides match TRBD1. This CDR3 has 15 residues. Germline V gene lookup returns CDR1 GTSNPN and CDR2 SVGIG (reference sequence). The V segment lost 1 base and the J segment 1 base; nucleotides outside the gene matches: 6. CDR3 residues: CAWSGGGRGNTEAFF. CDR3 in DNA: TGTGCCTGGAGTGGAGGGGGCAGGGGGAACACTGAAGCTTTCTTT. Supplemented by reference TRBV30 and TRBJ1-1, the full variable domain reads SQTIHQWPATLVQPVGSPLSLECTVEGTSNPNLYWYRQAAGRGLQLLFYSVGIGQISSEVPQNLSASRPQDRQFILSSKKLLLSDSGFYLCAWSGGGRGNTEAFFGQGTRLTVV.

J is TRBJ2-5 and V is TRBV10-3; TRBD2 might be the D (5 bases). CDR1 ENHRY and CDR2 SYGVKD come from the germline V gene. The CDR3 spans 14 residues. The V gene lost 4 bases and the J gene lost 1 base, with 10 bases spanning the gap. CDR3 coding DNA: TGTGCCATCAGTGGGGCCGGGATCCAAGAGACCCAGTACTTC. Amino acids: CAISGAGIQETQYF.

This chain uses TRBV5-1 with TRBJ1-6, with D perhaps TRBD1 (6 bases). This CDR3 spans 18 amino acids. V lost 0 bases to trimming and J lost 0 bases, with 13 bases between them. The germline gives CDR1 SGHRS, CDR2 YFSETQ. The CDR3 reads CASSLAGVTSSYNSPLHF. CDR3 DNA: TGCGCCAGCAGCTTGGCAGGGGTTACAAGCTCCTATAATTCACCCCTCCACTTT.

The V call is TRBV7-9, the J call TRBJ1-2; D uncertain. The CDR3 runs 12 residues. V gave up 5 bases and J gave up 1 base, with 5 bases separating them. Germline CDR1 SEHNR, CDR2 FQNEAQ (reference sequence). The CDR3 loop is CASSTDNYGYTF. CDR3 sequence (DNA): TGTGCCAGCAGCACAGATAACTATGGCTACACCTTC.

The CDR3 reads CASSLDLGTDTQYF. The DNA for the CDR3 is TGCGCCAGCAGCTTGGATTTAGGGACAGATACGCAGTATTTT. The chain joins TRBV5-1 to TRBJ2-3; the D is unclear. This CDR3 is built from 14 residues. Trimming pared 0 bases from V and 3 bases from J, leaving 8 bases between. Germline CDR1 SGHRS, CDR2 YFSETQ. Based on the CDR3 plus reference TRBV5-1 and TRBJ2-3, the full variable domain is KAGVTQTPRYLIKTRGQQVTLSCSPISGHRSVSWYQQTPGQGLQFLFEYFSETQRNKGNFPGRFSGRQFSNSRSEMNVSTLELGDSALYLCASSLDLGTDTQYFGPGTRLTVL.

This clone was seen a handful of times. This rearrangement joins TRBV9 to TRBJ1-5, with 9 bases matching TRBD1. J was trimmed by 4 bases and V by 4 bases; bases with no gene match: 6. From germline, CDR1 is SGDLS and CDR2 YYNGEE. The CDR3 is 15 residues long. CDR3 loop: CASSITGGLNQPQHF. For the CDR3, the DNA is TGTGCCAGCAGCATAACAGGGGGCCTGAATCAGCCCCAGCATTTT.

Concerning this clone: This specimen includes other DNA sequences encoding the same CDR3. Written as DNA, the CDR3 is TGTGCCAGCAGTTTGGGGGGCGCGAACACCGGGGAGCTGTTTTTT. It is translated as CASSLGGANTGELFF. The V gene is TRBV28, the J gene TRBJ2-2; D possibly uses TRBD1 or TRBD2 (6 bases each). Germline CDR1 is MDHEN and CDR2 is SYDVKM. The length of the CDR3 is 15 residues. V was pared by 3 bases and J by 0 bases, with 8 bases between.

This clone was recorded only once. The chain employs TRBV9 and TRBJ2-2; weak D call: TRBD2 (7 bases). The CDR3 sequence is 16 residues long. Germline lookup yields CDR1 SGDLS and CDR2 YYNGEE. V shed 4 bases and J shed 7 bases, with 20 bases lying between them. The CDR3 DNA follows: TGTGCCAGCAGCCCCGCGGGGGCGCGGCGAGTCGGGGAGCTGTTTTTT. Translation gives CASSPAGARRVGELFF.

V usage is TRBV7-9 and J usage is TRBJ1-2, with D unresolved. In germline, CDR1 is SEHNR, CDR2 FQNEAQ (reference sequence). V was pared by 0 bases and J by 4 bases, with 12 bases between. This CDR3 is built from 15 residues. In DNA form, the CDR3 reads TGTGCCAGCAGCTTAGCGTATGGTCAGGTCTATGGCTACACCTTC. It yields the protein CASSLAYGQVYGYTF.

This clone was picked up a small number of times. The J gene is TRBJ2-4, the V gene TRBV5-6; possibly TRBD2 for D (6 bases). The germline V gene has CDR1 SGHDT and CDR2 YYEEEE. The CDR3 is made up of 16 amino acids. V lost 4 bases and J 0 bases, leaving 14 bases between the germline ends. CDR3 region: CASSHPGGVAKNIQYF. In DNA, the CDR3 is TGTGCCAGCAGCCACCCAGGCGGGGTAGCCAAAAACATTCAGTACTTC.

The chain is built from TRBV10-3 and TRBJ2-7; D is ambiguous. Trimming left V 6 bases short and J 7 bases short, with 16 bases between. Germline V gene sequence: CDR1 ENHRY, CDR2 SYGVKD. This CDR3 has 13 residues. The DNA for the CDR3 is TGTGCCATCAGAGAGGACCCCTATTTAGAGCAGTACTTC. This gives the protein CAIREDPYLEQYF.

The chain carries TRBV4-3 and TRBJ1-4, with no clear D. Per germline, CDR1 LGHNA and CDR2 YSLEER. CDR3 size: 14 residues. Trimming left V 1 base short and J 8 bases short, with 11 bases between. CDR3 protein: CASSQAPGGEKLFF. The CDR3 bases are TGCGCCAGCAGCCAAGCGCCAGGAGGGGAAAAACTGTTTTTT.

This clone has a handful of counts. This chain uses TRBV7-9 with TRBJ2-5; 11 positions match TRBD1. Germline V gene sequence: CDR1 SEHNR, CDR2 FQNEAQ (reference sequence). The length of the CDR3 is 17 residues. J was trimmed by 1 base and V by 1 base; bases with no gene match: 5. CDR3 DNA: TGTGCCAGCAGCTTAGGGGGACAGGGGGGTAGCCAAGAGACCCAGTACTTC. It translates to CASSLGGQGGSQETQYF.

CDR3 sequence reads: CASSGGQVTTEAFF. The CDR3 coding sequence is TGTGCCAGCAGCGGGGGACAGGTAACCACTGAAGCTTTCTTT. This chain links TRBV5-4 with TRBJ1-1; the match to TRBD1 covers 8 bases. J was trimmed by 4 bases and V by 4 bases; bases with no gene match: 6. Germline CDR1 is SGHNT and CDR2 is YYREEE (reference sequence). The CDR3 totals 14 residues.

The V and J genes are TRBV28 and TRBJ1-1; 7 bases fit TRBD1. The CDR3 sequence is 13 residues long. V was clipped by 9 bases and J by 0 bases; unmatched bases: 4. The germline V gene has CDR1 MDHEN and CDR2 SYDVKM. In nucleotides, the CDR3 is TGTGCCAGAGAGGGGGCAGTGAACACTGAAGCTTTCTTT. Protein sequence: CAREGAVNTEAFF.

This chain uses TRBV19 with TRBJ1-1, with D tentatively TRBD1 (5 bases). The CDR3 covers 13 residues. Per the germline V gene, CDR1 is LNHDA and CDR2 is SQIVND (reference sequence). Trimming cost V 7 bases and J 3 bases, with 12 bases left between them. For the CDR3, the DNA is TGTGCCAGTATGCAGGGAGGGTACACTGAAGCTTTCTTT. Protein: CASMQGGYTEAFF. The entire variable domain, with the rest obtained from reference TRBV19 and TRBJ1-1, is as follows: DGGITQSPKYLFRKEGQNVTLSCEQNLNHDAMYWYRQDPGQGLRLIYYSQIVNDFQKGDIAEGYSVSREKKESFPLTVTSAQKNPTAFYLCASMQGGYTEAFFGQGTRLTVV.

The rearrangement uses TRBV9 and TRBJ1-4; D not certain. The CDR3 sequence is 13 residues long. The V end lost 4 bases, the J end lost 6 bases, and 10 bases lay between the germline ends. Per germline, CDR1 SGDLS and CDR2 YYNGEE. CDR3 bases: TGTGCCAGCAGCCCCCGGAGGGATGAAAAACTGTTTTTT. It yields the protein CASSPRRDEKLFF.

This chain links TRBV15 with TRBJ2-1; 9 bases agree with TRBD2. The CDR3 spans 13 residues. Germline V CDR1 and CDR2: LNHNV, YYDKDF (reference sequence). V was pared by 4 bases and J by 10 bases, with 5 bases of the junction left unmatched. The chain's CDR3 is CATSNEAGGEQFF. In DNA form, the CDR3 reads TGTGCCACCAGCAATGAGGCGGGGGGGGAGCAGTTCTTC.

The rearrangement joins TRBV18 to TRBJ1-1; 10 bases match TRBD1. This CDR3 region has 15 residues. CDR1 is KGHSH, CDR2 LQKENI, per germline. Unmatched junction bases numbered 1, after V lost 3 bases and J lost 0 bases. CDR3 sequence (DNA): TGTGCCAGCTCACCGGGGACAGGGGTGAACACTGAAGCTTTCTTT. Translating gives CASSPGTGVNTEAFF.

This chain links TRBV28 with TRBJ1-2; TRBD1 is a possible D gene (6 bases). The ends were cut back, 3 bases at V and 4 bases at J, with 18 bases in the middle. The V gene's germline CDR1 is MDHEN and CDR2 SYDVKM. The CDR3 consists of 16 residues. The CDR3 DNA sequence: TGTGCCAGCAGTTTGACCGGACAGCCTCTTGGCTATGGCTACACCTTC. It translates to CASSLTGQPLGYGYTF.

This chain links TRBV5-4 with TRBJ2-5, with TRBD2 as a possible D gene (6 bases). From germline, CDR1 is SGHNT and CDR2 YYREEE (reference sequence). V lost 2 bases to trimming and J lost 5 bases, with 16 bases between them. The CDR3 is 15 amino acids. In DNA form, the CDR3 reads TGTGCCAGCAGCTTAAGACTAGACGGGTCGGAGACCCAGTACTTC. Its translation is CASSLRLDGSETQYF.

The chain carries TRBV28 and TRBJ2-3; 9 bases map to TRBD2. Trimming took 2 bases from V and 4 from J; bases not matched to a gene: 1. CDR1 and CDR2 (germline): MDHEN, SYDVKM. The CDR3 sequence is 14 residues long. The CDR3 DNA sequence: TGTGCCAGCAGTTTAGCGGGGGGGGCAGATACGCAGTATTTT. Translation gives CASSLAGGADTQYF.

The chain uses TRBV7-6 and TRBJ2-7; D may be TRBD1 (5 bases). The V gene's germline CDR1 is SGHVS and CDR2 FNYEAQ. Between the trimmed V and J ends, which lost 5 bases and 1 base, there was a span of 12 bases. The CDR3 loop spans 14 amino acids. The CDR3 spells CASSQRPGSYEQYF. The CDR3 DNA sequence: TGTGCCAGCAGCCAACGCCCAGGGTCCTACGAGCAGTACTTC.

This clone was counted a single time. This chain connects TRBV6-5 to TRBJ1-1, with D possibly matching TRBD1 (5 bases). CDR1 MNHEY and CDR2 SVGAGI come from the germline V gene. This CDR3 spans 14 amino acids. V lost 2 bases, J lost 4 bases, and 11 bases lay in between. The CDR3 bases are TGTGCCAGCAGTTACGGCAGGGAGACCACTGAAGCTTTCTTT. Translating gives CASSYGRETTEAFF.

J is TRBJ2-7 and V is TRBV7-7, with TRBD1 matching 7 bases. CDR1 and CDR2 (germline): SSHAT, FNYEAQ (reference sequence). V gave up 5 bases and J gave up 6 bases; unmatched junction bases: 7. CDR3 length: 13 residues. CDR3 nucleotide sequence: TGTGCCAGCAGCGAAGACAGGGATTCCGAGCAGTACTTC. It is translated as CASSEDRDSEQYF.

The chain's CDR3 is CTSSQRDRSYEQYF. CDR3 DNA: TGCACCAGCAGCCAGCGGGACAGATCCTACGAGCAGTACTTC. V and J are TRBV1 and TRBJ2-7; the DNA was not used to check the table's D call, TRBD1. TRBV1 is a pseudogene. This CDR3 comprises 14 residues.

This chain uses TRBV7-6 with TRBJ2-3; D possibly corresponds to TRBD1 (5 bases). Trimming removed 1 base from V and 2 bases from J, with 10 bases in between. Germline CDR1 and CDR2: SGHVS and FNYEAQ. There are 15 residues in the CDR3. The CDR3: CASSLGGRATDTQYF. The CDR3 region has the DNA TGTGCCAGCAGCTTAGGGGGCAGGGCCACAGATACGCAGTATTTT.